The clone carrying this T cell receptor beta chain was observed a few times. The target antigen is unknown. These data come from a study of cytomegalovirus exposure and HLA in healthy donors. Across the whole study: Around 180 million T cells yielded 117 million unique TCR beta sequences in earlier analysis. Study results and limitations: According to an earlier analysis, most TCR beta V segments yielded productive rearrangements about 90% or about 30% of the time. Despite most TCR sequences being rare, some public TCRs occurred in many donors.

The V segment lost 1 base and the J segment 5 bases; nucleotides outside the gene matches: 6. Germline V CDR1 and CDR2: LGHNA, YSLEER. This CDR3 region has 15 residues. 60 Vbeta and 13 Jbeta primers were used in PCR. Sequencing used immunoSEQ multiplex PCR; TCRdb keeps in-frame clones, though not all of them. The data hold under 150,000 clones, with 80% to 90% observed a single time. The receptor comes from a man aged 45-60 years in good health and CMV-seronegative. The V call is TRBV4-3, the J call TRBJ1-1; 8 bases are a match to TRBD1. Source material: PBMCs. The CDR3 spells CASSQARTGLTEAFF. The CDR3 DNA reads as TGCGCCAGCAGCCAAGCACGGACAGGGTTGACTGAAGCTTTCTTT.